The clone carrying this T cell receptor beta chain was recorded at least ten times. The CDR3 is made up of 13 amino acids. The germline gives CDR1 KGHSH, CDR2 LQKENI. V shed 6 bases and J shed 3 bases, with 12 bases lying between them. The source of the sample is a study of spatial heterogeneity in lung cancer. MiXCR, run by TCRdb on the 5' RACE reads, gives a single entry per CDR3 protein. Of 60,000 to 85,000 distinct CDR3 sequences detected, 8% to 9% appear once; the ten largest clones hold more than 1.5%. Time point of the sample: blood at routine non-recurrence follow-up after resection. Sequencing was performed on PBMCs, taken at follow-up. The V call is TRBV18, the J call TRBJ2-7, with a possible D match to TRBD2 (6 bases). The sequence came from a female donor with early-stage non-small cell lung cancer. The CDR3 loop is CASSRDFYYEQYF. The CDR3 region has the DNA TGTGCCAGCTCCCGGGACTTTTACTACGAGCAGTACTTC.